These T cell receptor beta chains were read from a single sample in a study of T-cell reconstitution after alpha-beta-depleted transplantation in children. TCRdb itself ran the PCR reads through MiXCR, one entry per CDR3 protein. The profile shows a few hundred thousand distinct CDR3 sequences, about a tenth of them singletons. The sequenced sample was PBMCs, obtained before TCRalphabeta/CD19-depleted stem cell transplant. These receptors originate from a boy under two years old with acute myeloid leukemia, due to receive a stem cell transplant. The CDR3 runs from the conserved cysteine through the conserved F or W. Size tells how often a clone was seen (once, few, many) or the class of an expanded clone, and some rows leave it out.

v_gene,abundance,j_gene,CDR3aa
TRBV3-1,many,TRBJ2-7,CASSQGPGTSGLEGEQYF
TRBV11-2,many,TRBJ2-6,CASLVRVMRSGANVLTF
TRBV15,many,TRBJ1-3,CATSRVGTLRSGNTIYF
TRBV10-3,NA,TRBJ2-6,CAISFGGGANVLTF
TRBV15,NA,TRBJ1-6,CATSRDGSTLSGSPLHF
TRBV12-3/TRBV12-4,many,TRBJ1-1,CASSSRGSGTEAFF
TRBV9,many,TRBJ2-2,CASSAFWQNTGELFF
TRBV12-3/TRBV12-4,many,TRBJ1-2,CASSFRLSGYTF
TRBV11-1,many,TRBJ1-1,CASSLGLNRGRGNTEAFF
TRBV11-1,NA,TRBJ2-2,CASSLAQNRDRGDTGELFF
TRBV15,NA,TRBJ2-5,CATSRVRETQYF
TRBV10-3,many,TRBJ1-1,CAISRQGAGGGKTEAFF
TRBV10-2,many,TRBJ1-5,CASREGQGQPQHF
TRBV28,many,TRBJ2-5,CASSNRDTYQETQYF
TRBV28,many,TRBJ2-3,CASSFGQLGVDTQYF
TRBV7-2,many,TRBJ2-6,CASSLSQTLSGANVLTF
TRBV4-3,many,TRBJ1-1,CASSQSTAMPEAFF
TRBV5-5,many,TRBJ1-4,CASSLVTNEKLFF
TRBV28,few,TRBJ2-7,CASSLKTGAPYEQYF
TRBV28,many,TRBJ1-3,CASSPDSPPGNTIYF
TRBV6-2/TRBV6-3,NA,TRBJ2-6,CASSLLPGTGQSRANVLTF
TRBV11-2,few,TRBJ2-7,CASSLLGSGVGYEQYF
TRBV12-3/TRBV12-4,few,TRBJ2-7,CASSFRDRDSYEQYF
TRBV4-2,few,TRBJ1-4,CASSEQLLNEKLFF
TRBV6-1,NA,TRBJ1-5,CASSRDSLNQPQHF
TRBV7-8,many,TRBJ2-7,CASSLFQGEVSYEQYF
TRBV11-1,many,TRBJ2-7,CASSLGGADYEQYF
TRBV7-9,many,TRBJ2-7,CASSSSGAHYEQYF
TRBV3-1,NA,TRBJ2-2,CAFCLFPGLAINTGELFF
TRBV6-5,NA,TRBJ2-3,CASSCISGRAIDTQYF
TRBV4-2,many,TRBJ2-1,CASSLGRTGIYNEQFF
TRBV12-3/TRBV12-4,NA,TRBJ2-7,CASSLRVWGAYEQYF
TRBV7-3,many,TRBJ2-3,CASSLTTAGVSDTQYF
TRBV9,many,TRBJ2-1,CASSASGRETNEQFF
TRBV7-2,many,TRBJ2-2,CASSPTRFGELFF
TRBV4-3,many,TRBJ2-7,CASSQDQRGSPYEQYF
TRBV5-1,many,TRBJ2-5,CASSLSPGEETQYF
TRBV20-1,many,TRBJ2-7,CSAATSLGLNYEQYF
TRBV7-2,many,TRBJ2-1,CASSLGFASYNEQFF
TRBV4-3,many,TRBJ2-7,CASSQLAGGSYEQYF
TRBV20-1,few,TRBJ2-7,CSAQIWQGATDEQYF
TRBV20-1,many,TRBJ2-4,CSPRQGDGIQYF